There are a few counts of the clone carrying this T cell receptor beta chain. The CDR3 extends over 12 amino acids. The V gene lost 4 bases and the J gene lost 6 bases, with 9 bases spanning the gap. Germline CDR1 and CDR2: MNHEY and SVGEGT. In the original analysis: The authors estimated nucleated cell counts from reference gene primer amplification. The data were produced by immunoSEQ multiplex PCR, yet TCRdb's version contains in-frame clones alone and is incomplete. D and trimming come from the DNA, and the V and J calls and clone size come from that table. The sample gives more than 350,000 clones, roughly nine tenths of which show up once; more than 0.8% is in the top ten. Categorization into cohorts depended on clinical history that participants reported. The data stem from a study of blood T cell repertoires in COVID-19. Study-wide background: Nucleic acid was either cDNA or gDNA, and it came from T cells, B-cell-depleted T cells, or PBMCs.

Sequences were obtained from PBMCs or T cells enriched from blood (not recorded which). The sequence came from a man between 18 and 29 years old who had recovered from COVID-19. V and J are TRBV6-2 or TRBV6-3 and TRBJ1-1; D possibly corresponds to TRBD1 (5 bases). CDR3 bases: TGTGCCAGCAGTTGGACAAGTTCTGAAGCTTTCTTT. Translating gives CASSWTSSEAFF.